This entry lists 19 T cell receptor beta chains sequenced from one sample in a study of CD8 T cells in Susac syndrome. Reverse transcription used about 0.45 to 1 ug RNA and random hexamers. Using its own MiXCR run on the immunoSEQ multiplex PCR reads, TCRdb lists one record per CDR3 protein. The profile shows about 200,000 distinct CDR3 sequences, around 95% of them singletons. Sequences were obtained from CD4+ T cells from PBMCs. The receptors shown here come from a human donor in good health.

CDR3: CASSRAGQGYTNEQFF. CDR3 coding DNA: TGTGCCAGCAGCCGAGCGGGACAGGGGTATACCAATGAGCAGTTCTTC. The chain carries TRBV7-3 and TRBJ2-1, with TRBD1 identical over 10 bases. V gave up 5 bases and J gave up 6 bases; unmatched junction bases: 10. CDR3 length: 16 amino acids. Germline lookup yields CDR1 SGHTA and CDR2 FQGTGA.

DNA for the CDR3: TGTGCCAGCCTTGACGGTGGCTACACCTTC. Its protein is CASLDGGYTF. The chain carries TRBV6-5 and TRBJ1-2; D uncertain. This CDR3 comprises 10 residues. Per germline, CDR1 MNHEY and CDR2 SVGAGI. Trimming took off 8 bases at V and 7 bases at J, with 8 bases between the two ends.

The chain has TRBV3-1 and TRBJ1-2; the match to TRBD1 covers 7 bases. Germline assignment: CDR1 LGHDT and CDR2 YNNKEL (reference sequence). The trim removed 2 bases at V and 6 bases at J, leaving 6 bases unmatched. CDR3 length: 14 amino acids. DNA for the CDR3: TGTGCCAGCAGCCAACCCCCAGACAGGGATGGCTACACCTTC. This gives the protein CASSQPPDRDGYTF.

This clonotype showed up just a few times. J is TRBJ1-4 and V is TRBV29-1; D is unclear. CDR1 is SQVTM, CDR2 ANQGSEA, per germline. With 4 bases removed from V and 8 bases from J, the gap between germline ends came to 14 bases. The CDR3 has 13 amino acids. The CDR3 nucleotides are TGCAGCGTTGCCCCGACCCGCGGCGAAAAACTGTTTTTT. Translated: CSVAPTRGEKLFF.

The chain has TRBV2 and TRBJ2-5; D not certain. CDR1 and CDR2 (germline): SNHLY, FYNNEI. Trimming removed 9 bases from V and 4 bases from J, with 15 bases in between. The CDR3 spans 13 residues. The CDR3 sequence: CASSQDGAETQYF. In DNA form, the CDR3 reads TGTGCCAGTTCCCAGGACGGAGCAGAGACCCAGTACTTC.

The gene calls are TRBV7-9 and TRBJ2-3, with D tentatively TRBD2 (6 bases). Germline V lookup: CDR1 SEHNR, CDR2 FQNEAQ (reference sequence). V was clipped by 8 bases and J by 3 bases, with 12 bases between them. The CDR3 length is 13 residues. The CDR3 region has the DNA TGTGCCAGCCGGGGGAGTTGGACAGATACGCAGTATTTT. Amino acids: CASRGSWTDTQYF.

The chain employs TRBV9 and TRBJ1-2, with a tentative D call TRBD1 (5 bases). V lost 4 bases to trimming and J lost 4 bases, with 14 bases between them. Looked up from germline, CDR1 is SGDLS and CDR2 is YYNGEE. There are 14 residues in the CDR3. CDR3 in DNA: TGTGCCAGCAGCCGAGGTGGGGGGTTCTATGGCTACACCTTC. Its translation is CASSRGGGFYGYTF.

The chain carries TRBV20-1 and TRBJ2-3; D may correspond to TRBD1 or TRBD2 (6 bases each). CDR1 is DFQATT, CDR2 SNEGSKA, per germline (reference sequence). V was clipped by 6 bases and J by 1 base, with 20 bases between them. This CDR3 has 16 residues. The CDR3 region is CSARSEGGLGTDTQYF. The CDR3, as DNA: TGCAGTGCACGAAGCGAGGGGGGCCTAGGCACAGATACGCAGTATTTT.

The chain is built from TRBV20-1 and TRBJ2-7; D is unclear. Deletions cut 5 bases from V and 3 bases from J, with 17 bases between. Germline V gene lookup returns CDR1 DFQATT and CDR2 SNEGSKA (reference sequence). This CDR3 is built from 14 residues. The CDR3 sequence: CSAQAVDRFYEQYF. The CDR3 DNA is TGCAGTGCTCAGGCAGTAGATCGTTTCTACGAGCAGTACTTC.

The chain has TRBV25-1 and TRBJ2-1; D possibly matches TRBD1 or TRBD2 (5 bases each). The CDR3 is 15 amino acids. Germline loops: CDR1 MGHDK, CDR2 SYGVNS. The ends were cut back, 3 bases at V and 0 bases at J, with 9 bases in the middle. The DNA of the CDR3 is TGTGCCAGCAGTGAGAGGGGATTCTCCTACAATGAGCAGTTCTTC. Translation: CASSERGFSYNEQFF.

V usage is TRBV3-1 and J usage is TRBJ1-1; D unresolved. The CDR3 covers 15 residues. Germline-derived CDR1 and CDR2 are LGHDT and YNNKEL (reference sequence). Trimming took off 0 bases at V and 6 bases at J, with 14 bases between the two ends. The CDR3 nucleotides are TGTGCCAGCAGCCAAGATCGGGTACGCAGCTCTGAAGCTTTCTTT. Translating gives CASSQDRVRSSEAFF.

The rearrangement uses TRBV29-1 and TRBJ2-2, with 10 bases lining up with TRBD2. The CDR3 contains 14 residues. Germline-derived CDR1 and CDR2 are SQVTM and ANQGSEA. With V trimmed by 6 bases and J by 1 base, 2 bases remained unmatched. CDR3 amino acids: CSVWTSGNTGELFF. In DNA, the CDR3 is TGCAGCGTCTGGACTAGCGGGAACACCGGGGAGCTGTTTTTT.

CDR3 region: CASIRGAQILADGYTF. The CDR3, as DNA: TGTGCCAGCATCCGAGGGGCACAAATCTTGGCCGATGGCTACACCTTC. The V and J genes are TRBV12-3 or TRBV12-4 and TRBJ1-2, with a possible D match to TRBD1 (5 bases). V dropped 7 bases and J dropped 6 bases, with 24 bases sitting between them. The CDR3 runs to 16 residues.

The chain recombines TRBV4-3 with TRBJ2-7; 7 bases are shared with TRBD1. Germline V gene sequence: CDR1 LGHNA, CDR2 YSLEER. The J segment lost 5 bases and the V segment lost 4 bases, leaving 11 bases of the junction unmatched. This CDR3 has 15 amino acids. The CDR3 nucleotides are TGCGCCAGCAGCCGTCGACAGGGTGTCTTCGACGAGCAGTACTTC. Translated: CASSRRQGVFDEQYF.

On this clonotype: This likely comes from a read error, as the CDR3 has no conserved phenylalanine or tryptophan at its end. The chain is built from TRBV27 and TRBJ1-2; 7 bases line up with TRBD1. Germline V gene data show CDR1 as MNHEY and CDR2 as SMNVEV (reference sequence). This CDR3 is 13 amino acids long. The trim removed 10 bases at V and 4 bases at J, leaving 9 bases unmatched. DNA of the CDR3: TGTGCCACCGTCGACAGGGATGGCTATGGCTACACCCTC. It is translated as CATVDRDGYGYTL.

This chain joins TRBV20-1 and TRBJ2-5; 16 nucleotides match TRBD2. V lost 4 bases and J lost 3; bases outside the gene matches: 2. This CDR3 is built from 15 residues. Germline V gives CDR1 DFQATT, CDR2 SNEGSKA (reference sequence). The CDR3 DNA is TGCAGTGCTACCGGGACTAGCGGGAGGGAAGAGACCCAGTACTTC. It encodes CSATGTSGREETQYF.

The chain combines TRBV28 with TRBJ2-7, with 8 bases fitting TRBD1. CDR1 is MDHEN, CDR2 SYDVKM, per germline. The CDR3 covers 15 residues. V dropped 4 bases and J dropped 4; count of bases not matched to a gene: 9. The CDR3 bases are TGTGCCAGCAGTTCCACCGGGACAGGACTTTACGAGCAGTACGTC. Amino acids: CASSSTGTGLYEQYV.

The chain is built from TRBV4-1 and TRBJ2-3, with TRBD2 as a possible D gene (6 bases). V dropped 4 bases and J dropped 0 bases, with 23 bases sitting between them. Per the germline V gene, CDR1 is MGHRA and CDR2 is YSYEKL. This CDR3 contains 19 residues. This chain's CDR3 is CASSPQVWVIGGSTDTQYF. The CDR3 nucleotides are TGCGCCAGCAGCCCCCAGGTGTGGGTCATCGGGGGAAGCACAGATACGCAGTATTTT.

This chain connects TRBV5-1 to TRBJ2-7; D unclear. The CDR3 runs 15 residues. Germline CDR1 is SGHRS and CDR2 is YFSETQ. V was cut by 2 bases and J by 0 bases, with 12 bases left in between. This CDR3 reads CASSFLTVTSYEQYF. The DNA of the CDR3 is TGCGCCAGCAGCTTCCTGACGGTAACCTCCTACGAGCAGTACTTC.